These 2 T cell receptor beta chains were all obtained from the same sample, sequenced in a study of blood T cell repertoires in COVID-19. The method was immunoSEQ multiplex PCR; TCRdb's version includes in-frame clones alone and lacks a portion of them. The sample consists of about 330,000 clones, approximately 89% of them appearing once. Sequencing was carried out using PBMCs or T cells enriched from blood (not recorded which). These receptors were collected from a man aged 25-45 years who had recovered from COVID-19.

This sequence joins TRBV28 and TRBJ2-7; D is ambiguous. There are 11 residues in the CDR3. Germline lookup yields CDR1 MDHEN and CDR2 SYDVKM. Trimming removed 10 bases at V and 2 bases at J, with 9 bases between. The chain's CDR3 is CATSSPYEQYF. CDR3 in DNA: TGTGCCACCAGCTCTCCCTACGAGCAGTACTTC.

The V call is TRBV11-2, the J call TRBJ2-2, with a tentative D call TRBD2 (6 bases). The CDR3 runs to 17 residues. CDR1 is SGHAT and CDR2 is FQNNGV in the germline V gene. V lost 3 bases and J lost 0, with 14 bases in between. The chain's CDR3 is CASSFHRDSPNTGELFF. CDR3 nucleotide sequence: TGTGCCAGCAGCTTTCACCGGGACTCTCCGAACACCGGGGAGCTGTTTTTT.